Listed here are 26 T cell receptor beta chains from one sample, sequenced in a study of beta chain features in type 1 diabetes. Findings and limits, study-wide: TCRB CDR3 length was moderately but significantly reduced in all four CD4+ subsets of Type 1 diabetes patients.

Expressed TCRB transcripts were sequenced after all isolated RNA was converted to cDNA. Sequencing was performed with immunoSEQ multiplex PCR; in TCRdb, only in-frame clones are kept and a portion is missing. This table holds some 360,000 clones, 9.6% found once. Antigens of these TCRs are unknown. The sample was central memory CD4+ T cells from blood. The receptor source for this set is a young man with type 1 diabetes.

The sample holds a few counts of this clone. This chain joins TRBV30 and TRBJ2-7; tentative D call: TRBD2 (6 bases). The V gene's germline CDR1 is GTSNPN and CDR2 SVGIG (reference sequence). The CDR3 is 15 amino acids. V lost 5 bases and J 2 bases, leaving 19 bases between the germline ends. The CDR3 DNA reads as TGTGCCTGGTCCACCGGGACTTCGTCGGCCTACGAGCAGTACTTC. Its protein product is CAWSTGTSSAYEQYF.

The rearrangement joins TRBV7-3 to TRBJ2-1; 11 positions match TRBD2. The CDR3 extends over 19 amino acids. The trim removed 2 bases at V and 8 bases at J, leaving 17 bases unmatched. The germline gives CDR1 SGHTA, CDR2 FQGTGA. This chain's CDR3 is CASSLSRGASGRIPHEQFF. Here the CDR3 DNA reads TGTGCCAGCAGCTTATCGAGAGGCGCTAGCGGGAGGATCCCCCATGAGCAGTTCTTC.

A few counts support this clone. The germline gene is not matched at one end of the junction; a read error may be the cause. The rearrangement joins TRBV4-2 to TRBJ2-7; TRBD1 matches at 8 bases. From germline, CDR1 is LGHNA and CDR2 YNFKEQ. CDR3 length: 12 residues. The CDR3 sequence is CASSQTGVDIHF. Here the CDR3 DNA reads TGTGCCAGCAGCCAGACAGGGGTAGATATACACTTC.

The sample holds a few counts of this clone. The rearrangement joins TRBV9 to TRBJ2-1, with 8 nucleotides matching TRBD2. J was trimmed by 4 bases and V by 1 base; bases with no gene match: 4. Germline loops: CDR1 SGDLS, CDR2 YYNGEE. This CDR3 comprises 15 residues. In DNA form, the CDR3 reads TGTGCCAGCAGCGTATCGGGAGGGGTTTACAATGAGCAGTTCTTC. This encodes CASSVSGGVYNEQFF. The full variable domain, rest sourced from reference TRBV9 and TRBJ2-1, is DSGVTQTPKHLITATGQRVTLRCSPRSGDLSVYWYQQSLDQGLQFLIQYYNGEERAKGNILERFSAQQFPDLHSELNLSSLELGDSALYFCASSVSGGVYNEQFFGPGTRLTVL.

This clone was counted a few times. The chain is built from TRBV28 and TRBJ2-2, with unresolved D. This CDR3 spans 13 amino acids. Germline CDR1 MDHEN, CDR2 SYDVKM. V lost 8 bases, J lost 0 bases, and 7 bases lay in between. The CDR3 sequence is CASRKANTGELFF. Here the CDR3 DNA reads TGTGCCAGCCGAAAGGCGAACACCGGGGAGCTGTTTTTT.

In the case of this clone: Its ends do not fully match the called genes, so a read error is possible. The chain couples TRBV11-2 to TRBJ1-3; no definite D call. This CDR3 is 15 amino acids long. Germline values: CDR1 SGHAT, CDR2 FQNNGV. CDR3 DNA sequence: TGTGCCACCAGCGACCGGGGTGTATCTGGAAACACCATATATTTT. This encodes CATSDRGVSGNTIYF.

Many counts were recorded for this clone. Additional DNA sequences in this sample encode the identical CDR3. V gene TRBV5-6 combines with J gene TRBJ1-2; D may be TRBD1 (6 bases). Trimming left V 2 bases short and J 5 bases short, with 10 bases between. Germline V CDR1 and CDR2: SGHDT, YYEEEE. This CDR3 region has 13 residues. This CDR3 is CASSLGGGYGYTF. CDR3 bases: TGTGCCAGCAGCTTAGGGGGAGGTTATGGCTACACCTTC. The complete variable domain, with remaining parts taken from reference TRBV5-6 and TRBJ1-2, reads DAGVTQSPTHLIKTRGQQVTLRCSPKSGHDTVSWYQQALGQGPQFIFQYYEEEERQRGNFPDRFSGHQFPNYSSELNVNALLLGDSALYLCASSLGGGYGYTFGSGTRLTVV.

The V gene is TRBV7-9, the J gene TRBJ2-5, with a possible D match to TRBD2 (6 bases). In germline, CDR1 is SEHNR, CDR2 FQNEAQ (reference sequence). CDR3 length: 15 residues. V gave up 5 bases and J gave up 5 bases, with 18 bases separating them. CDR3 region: CASSTLARPIETQYF. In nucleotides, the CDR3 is TGTGCCAGCAGCACCCTAGCGCGCCCAATCGAGACCCAGTACTTC.

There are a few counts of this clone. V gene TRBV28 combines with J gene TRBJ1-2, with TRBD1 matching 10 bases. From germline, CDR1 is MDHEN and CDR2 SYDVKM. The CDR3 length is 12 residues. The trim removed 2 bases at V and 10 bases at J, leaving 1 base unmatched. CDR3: CASSLGTGVYTF. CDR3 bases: TGTGCCAGCAGTTTAGGGACAGGGGTCTACACCTTC.

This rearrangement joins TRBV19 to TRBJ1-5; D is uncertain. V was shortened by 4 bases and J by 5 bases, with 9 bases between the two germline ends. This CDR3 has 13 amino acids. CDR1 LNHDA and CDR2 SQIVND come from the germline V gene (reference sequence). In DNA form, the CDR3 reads TGTGCCAGTAGTACGCAGGCGTATCAGCCCCAGCATTTT. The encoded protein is CASSTQAYQPQHF.

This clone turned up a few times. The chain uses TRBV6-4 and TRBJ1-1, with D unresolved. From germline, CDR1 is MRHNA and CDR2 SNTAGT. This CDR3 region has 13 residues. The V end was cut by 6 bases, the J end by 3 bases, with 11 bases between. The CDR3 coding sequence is TGTGCCAGCAGCAGTTCTAGGGACACTGAAGCTTTCTTT. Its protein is CASSSSRDTEAFF.

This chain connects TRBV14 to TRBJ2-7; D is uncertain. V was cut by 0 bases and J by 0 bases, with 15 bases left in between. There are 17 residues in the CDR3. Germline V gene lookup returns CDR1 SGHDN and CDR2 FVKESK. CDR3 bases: TGTGCCAGCAGCCAAGATCTAAGCCCGGGCTACTCCTACGAGCAGTACTTC. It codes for CASSQDLSPGYSYEQYF.

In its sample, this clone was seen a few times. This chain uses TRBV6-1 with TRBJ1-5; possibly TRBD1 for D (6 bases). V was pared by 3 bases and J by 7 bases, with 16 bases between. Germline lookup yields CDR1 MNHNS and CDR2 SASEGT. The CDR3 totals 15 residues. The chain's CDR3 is CASSERGSGGQPQHF. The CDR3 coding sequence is TGTGCCAGCAGTGAGAGGGGGTCAGGCGGACAGCCCCAGCATTTT.

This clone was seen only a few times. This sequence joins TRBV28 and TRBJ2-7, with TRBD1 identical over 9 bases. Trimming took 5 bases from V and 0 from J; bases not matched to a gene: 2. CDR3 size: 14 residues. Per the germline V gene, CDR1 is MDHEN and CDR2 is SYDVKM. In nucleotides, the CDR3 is TGTGCCAGCAGTAGGGACAGGGCCTCCTACGAGCAGTACTTC. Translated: CASSRDRASYEQYF.

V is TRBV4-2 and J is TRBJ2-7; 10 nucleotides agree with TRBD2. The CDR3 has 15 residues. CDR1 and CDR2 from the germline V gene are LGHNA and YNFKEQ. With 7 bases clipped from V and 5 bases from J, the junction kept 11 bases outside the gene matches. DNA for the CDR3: TGTGCCAGCACCCTAAGCGGGAGGGCCAGCGACGAGCAGTACTTC. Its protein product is CASTLSGRASDEQYF.

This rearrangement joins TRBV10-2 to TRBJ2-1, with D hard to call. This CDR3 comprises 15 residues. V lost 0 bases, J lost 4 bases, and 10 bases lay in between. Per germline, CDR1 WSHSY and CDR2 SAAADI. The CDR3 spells CASSESKHHYNEQFF. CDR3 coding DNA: TGCGCCAGCAGTGAGTCGAAACATCATTACAATGAGCAGTTCTTC.

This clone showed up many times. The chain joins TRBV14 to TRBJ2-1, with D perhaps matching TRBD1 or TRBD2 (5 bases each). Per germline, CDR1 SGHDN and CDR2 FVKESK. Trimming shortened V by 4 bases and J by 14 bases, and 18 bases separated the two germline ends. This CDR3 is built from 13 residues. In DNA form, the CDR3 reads TGTGCCAGCAGCCTGGGACCCGGCTTATCGGAGTTCTTC. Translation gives CASSLGPGLSEFF.

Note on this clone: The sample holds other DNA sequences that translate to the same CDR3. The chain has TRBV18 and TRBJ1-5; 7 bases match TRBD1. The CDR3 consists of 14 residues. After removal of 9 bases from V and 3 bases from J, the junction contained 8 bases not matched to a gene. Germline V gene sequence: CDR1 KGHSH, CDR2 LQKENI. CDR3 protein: CASSRDRDNQPQHF. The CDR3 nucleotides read TGTGCCAGTTCTCGAGACAGGGACAATCAGCCCCAGCATTTT.

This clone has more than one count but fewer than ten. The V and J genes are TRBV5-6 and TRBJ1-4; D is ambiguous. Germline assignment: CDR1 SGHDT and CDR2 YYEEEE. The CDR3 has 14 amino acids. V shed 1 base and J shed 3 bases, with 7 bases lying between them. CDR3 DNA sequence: TGTGCCAGCAGCTTGTTTTGGGCTAATGAAAAACTGTTTTTT. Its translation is CASSLFWANEKLFF.

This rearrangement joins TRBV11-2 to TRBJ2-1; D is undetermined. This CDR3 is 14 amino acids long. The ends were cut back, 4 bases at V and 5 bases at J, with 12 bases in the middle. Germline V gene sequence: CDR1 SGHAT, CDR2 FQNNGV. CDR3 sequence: CASSSLALNNEQFF. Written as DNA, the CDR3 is TGTGCCAGCAGCTCCCTGGCACTGAACAATGAGCAGTTCTTC.

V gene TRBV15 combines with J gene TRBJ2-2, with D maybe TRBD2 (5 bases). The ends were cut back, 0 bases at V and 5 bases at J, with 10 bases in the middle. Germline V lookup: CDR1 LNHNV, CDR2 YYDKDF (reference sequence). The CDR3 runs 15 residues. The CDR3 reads CATSREALATGELFF. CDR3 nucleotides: TGTGCCACCAGCAGAGAAGCGTTAGCGACCGGGGAGCTGTTTTTT. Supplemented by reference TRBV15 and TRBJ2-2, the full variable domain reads DAMVIQNPRYQVTQFGKPVTLSCSQTLNHNVMYWYQQKSSQAPKLLFHYYDKDFNNEADTPDNFQSRRPNTSFCFLDIRSPGLGDTAMYLCATSREALATGELFFGEGSRLTVL.

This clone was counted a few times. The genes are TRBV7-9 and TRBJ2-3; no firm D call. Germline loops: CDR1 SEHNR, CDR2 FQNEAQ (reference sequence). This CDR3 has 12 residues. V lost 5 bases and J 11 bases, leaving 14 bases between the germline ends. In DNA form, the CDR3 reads TGTGCCAGCAGCCCAAGGACCACCCAGCAGTATTTT. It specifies CASSPRTTQQYF.

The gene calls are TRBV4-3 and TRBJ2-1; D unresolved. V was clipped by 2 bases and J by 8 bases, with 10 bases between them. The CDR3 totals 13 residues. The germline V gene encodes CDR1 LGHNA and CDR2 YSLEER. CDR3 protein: CASSQSLEHEQFF. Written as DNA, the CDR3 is TGCGCCAGCAGCCAATCTCTAGAACATGAGCAGTTCTTC.

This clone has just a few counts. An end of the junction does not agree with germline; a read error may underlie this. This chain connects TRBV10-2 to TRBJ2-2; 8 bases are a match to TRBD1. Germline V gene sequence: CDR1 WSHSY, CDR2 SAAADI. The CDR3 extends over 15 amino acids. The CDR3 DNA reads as TGTGCCATCAGTGATGCGCAGGGGGCTGGCGGGGAGCTGTTTTTT. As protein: CAISDAQGAGGELFF.

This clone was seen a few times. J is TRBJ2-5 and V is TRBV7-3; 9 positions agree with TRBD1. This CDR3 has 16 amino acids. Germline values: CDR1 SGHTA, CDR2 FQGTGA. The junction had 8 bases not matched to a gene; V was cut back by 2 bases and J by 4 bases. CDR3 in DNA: TGTGCCAGCAGCTTAGACCCGGGACAGGGAGCAGAGACCCAGTACTTC. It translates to CASSLDPGQGAETQYF. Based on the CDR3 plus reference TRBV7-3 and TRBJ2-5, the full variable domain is GAGVSQTPSNKVTEKGKYVELRCDPISGHTALYWYRQSLGQGPEFLIYFQGTGAADDSGLPNDRFFAVRPEGSVSTLKIQRTERGDSAVYLCASSLDPGQGAETQYFGPGTRLLVL.

The CDR3 spells CASSLEERSQQFF. The CDR3 DNA reads TGTGCCAGCAGCTTAGAAGAGCGCTCCCAGCAGTTCTTC. The chain combines TRBV11-3 with TRBJ2-1; the D is unclear. The CDR3 has 13 amino acids. V was trimmed by 0 bases and J by 11 bases, leaving 11 bases between them. Germline-derived CDR1 and CDR2 are SGHNT and YENEEA.